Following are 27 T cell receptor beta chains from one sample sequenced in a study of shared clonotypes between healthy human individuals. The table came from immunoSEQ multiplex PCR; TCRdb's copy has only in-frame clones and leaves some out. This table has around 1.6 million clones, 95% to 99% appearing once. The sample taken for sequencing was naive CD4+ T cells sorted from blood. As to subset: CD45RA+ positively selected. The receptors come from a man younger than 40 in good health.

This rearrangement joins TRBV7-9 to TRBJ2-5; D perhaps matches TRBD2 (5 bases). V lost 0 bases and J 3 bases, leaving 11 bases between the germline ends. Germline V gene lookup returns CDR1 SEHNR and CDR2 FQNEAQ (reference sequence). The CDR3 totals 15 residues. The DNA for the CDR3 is TGTGCCAGCAGCTTAGCCGGGTCGAGGGAAGAGACCCAGTACTTC. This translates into CASSLAGSREETQYF. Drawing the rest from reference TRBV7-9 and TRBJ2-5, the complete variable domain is DTGVSQNPRHKITKRGQNVTFRCDPISEHNRLYWYRQTLGQGPEFLTYFQNEAQLEKSRLLSDRFSAERPKGSFSTLEIQRTEQGDSAMYLCASSLAGSREETQYFGPGTRLLVL.

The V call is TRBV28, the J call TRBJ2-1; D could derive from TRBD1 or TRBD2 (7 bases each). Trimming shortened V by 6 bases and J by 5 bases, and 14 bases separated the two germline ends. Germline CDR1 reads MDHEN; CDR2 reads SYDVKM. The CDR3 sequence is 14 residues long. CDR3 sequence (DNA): TGTGCCAGCAGAGCGGGGACAGAAAACAATGAGCAGTTCTTC. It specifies CASRAGTENNEQFF. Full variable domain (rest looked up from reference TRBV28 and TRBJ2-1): DVKVTQSSRYLVKRTGEKVFLECVQDMDHENMFWYRQDPGLGLRLIYFSYDVKMKEKGDIPEGYSVSREKKERFSLILESASTNQTSMYLCASRAGTENNEQFFGPGTRLTVL.

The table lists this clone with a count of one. The CDR3 protein is CASAPSPFFTDTQYF. The CDR3 nucleotides read TGTGCCAGCGCACCCTCCCCGTTCTTCACAGATACGCAGTATTTT. The chain links TRBV27 to TRBJ2-3, with D uncertain. The V gene's germline CDR1 is MNHEY and CDR2 SMNVEV (reference sequence). Trimming removed 8 bases from V and 2 bases from J, with 17 bases in between. The CDR3 consists of 15 residues.

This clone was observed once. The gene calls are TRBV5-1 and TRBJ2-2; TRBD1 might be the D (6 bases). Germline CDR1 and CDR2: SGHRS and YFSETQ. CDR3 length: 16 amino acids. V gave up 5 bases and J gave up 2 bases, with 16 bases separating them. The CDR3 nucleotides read TGCGCCAGCAGTTCCGACAGGATAATCAACACCGGGGAGCTGTTTTTT. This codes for CASSSDRIINTGELFF.

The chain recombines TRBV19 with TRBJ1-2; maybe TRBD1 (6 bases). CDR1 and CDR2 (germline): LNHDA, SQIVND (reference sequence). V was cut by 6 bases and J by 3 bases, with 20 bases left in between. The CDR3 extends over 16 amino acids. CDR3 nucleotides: TGTGCCAGTAGGGAACAGGGCCTTCCTGGGTACTATGGCTACACCTTC. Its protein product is CASREQGLPGYYGYTF.

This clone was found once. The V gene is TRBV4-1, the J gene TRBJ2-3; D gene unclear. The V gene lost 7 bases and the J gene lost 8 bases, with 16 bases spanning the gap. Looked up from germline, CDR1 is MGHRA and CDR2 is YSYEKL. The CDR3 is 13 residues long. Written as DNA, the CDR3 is TGCGCCAGCACCACACCCTGGTCGGGTACGCAGTATTTT. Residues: CASTTPWSGTQYF.

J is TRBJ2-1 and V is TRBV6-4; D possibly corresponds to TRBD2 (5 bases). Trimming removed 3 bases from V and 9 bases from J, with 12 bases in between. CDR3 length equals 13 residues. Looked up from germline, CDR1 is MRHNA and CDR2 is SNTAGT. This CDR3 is CASSERRGSEQFF. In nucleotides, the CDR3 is TGTGCCAGCAGTGAGAGACGAGGGAGTGAGCAGTTCTTC.

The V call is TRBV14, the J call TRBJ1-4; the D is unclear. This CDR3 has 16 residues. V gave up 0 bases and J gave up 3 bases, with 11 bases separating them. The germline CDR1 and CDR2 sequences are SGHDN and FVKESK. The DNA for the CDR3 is TGTGCCAGCAGCCAAGAATCTTTGACGGCTAATGAAAAACTGTTTTTT. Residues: CASSQESLTANEKLFF. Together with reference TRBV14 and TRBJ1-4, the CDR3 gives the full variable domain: EAGVTQFPSHSVIEKGQTVTLRCDPISGHDNLYWYRRVMGKEIKFLLHFVKESKQDESGMPNNRFLAERTGGTYSTLKVQPAELEDSGVYFCASSQESLTANEKLFFGSGTQLSVL.

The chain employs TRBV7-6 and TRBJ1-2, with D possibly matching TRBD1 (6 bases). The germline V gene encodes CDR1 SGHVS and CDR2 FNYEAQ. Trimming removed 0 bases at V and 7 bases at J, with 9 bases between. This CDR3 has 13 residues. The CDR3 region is CASSLAAGAGYTF. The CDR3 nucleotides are TGTGCCAGCAGCTTAGCAGCAGGGGCTGGCTACACCTTC.

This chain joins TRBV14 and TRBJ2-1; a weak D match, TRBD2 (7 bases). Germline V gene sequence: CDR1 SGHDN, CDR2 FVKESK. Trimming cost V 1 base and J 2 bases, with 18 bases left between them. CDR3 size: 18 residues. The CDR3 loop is CASSQGLAGGHAYNEQFF. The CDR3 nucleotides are TGTGCCAGCAGCCAAGGGCTGGCCGGGGGGCACGCCTACAATGAGCAGTTCTTC.

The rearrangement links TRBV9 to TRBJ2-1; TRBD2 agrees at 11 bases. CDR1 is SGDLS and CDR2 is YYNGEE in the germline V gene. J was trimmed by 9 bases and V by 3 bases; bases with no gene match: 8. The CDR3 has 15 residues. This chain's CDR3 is CASSALAGALSEQFF. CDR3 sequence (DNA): TGTGCCAGCAGCGCACTAGCGGGAGCCCTTTCTGAGCAGTTCTTC.

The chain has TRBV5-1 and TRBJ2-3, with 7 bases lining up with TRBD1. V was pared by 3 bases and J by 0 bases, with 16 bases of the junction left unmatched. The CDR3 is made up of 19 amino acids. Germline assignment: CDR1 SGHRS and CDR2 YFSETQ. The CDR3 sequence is CASSSPGTAEGTSTDTQYF. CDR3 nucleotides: TGCGCCAGCAGCTCCCCCGGGACAGCGGAAGGGACCAGCACAGATACGCAGTATTTT.

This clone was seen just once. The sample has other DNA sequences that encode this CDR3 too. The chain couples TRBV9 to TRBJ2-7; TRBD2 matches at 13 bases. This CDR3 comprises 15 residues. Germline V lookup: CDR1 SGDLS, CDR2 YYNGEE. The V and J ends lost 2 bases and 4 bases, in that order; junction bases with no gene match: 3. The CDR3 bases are TGTGCCAGCAGCGTCGGACTAGCGGGAGATTACGAGCAGTACTTC. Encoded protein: CASSVGLAGDYEQYF.

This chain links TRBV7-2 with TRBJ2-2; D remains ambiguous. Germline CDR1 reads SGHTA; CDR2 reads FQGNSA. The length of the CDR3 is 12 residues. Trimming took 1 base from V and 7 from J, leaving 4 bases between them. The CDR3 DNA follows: TGTGCCAGCAGCTTAGTTAGCGGGGAGCTGTTTTTT. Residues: CASSLVSGELFF.

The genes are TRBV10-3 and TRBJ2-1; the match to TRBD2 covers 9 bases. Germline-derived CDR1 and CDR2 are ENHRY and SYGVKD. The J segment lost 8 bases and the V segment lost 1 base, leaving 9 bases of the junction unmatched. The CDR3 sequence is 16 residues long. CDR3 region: CAISEFQAGGSHEQFF. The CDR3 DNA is TGTGCCATCAGTGAGTTCCAAGCGGGAGGTTCCCATGAGCAGTTCTTC.

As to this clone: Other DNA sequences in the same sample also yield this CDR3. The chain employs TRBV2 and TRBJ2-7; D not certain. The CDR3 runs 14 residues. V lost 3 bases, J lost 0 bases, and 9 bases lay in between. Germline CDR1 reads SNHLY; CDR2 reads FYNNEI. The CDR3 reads CASSDGRFSYEQYF. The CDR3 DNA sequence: TGTGCCAGCAGTGACGGCAGGTTCTCCTACGAGCAGTACTTC.

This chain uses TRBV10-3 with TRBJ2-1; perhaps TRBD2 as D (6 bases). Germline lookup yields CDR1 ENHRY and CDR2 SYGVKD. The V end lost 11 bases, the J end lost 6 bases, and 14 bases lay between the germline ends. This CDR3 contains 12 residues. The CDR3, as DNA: TGTGCCGGAGGGACTCCTTTCAATGAGCAGTTCTTC. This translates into CAGGTPFNEQFF.

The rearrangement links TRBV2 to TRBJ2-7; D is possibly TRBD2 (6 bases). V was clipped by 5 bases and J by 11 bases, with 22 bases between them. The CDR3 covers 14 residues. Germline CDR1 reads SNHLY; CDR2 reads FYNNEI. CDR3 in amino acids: CASSPGGGLTAKYF. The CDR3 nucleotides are TGTGCCAGCAGTCCCGGGGGAGGATTGACAGCAAAGTACTTC.

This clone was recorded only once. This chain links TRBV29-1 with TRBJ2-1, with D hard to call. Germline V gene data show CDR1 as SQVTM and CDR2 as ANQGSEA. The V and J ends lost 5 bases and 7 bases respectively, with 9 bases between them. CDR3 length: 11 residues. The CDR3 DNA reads TGCAGCGTTATCCGAATTAATGAGCAGTTCTTC. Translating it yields CSVIRINEQFF.

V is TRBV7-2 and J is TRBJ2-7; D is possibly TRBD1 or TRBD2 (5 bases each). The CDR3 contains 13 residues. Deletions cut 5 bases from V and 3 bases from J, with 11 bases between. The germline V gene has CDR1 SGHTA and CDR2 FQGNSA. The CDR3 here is CASSTMGDYEQYF. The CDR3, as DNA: TGTGCCAGCAGCACAATGGGGGACTACGAGCAGTACTTC.

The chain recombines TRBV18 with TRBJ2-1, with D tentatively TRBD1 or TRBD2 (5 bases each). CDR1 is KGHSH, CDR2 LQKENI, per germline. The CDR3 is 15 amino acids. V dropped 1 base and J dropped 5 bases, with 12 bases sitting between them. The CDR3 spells CASSPRGRNNNEQFF. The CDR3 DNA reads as TGTGCCAGCTCACCACGGGGACGGAATAACAATGAGCAGTTCTTC.

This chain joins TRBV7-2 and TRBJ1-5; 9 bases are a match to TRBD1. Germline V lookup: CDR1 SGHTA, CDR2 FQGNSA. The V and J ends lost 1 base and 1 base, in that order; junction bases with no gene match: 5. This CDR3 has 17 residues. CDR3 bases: TGTGCCAGCAGCTTAGTTGGGACAGGGTTAAGCAATCAGCCCCAGCATTTT. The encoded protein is CASSLVGTGLSNQPQHF.

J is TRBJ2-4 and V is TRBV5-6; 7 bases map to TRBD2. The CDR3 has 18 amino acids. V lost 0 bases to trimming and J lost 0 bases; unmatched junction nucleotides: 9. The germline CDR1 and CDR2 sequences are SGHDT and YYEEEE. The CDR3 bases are TGTGCCAGCAGCTTGGTATTTCGGGGAGGGGTAGCCAAAAACATTCAGTACTTC. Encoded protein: CASSLVFRGGVAKNIQYF.

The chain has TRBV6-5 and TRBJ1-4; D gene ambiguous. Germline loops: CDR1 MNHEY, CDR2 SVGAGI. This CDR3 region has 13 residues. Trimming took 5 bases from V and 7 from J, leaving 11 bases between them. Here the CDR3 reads CASSRGISEKLFF. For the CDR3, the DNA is TGTGCCAGCAGTAGAGGAATTAGTGAAAAACTGTTTTTT.

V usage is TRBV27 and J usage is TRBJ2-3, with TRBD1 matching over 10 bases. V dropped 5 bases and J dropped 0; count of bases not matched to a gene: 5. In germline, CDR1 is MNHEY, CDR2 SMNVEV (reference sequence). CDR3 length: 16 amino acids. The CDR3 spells CASSARDRGSTDTQYF. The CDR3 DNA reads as TGTGCCAGCAGTGCCCGGGACAGGGGAAGCACAGATACGCAGTATTTT.

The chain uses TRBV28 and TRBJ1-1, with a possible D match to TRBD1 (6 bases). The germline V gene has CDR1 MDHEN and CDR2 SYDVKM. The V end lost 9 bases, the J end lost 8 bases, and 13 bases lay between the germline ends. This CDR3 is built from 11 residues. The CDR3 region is CASQGRTEAFF. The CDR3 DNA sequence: TGTGCCAGTCAGGGGCGGACCGAAGCTTTCTTT.

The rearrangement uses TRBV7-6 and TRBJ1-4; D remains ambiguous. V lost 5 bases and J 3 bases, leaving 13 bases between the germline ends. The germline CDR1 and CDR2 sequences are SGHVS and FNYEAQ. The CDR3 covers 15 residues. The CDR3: CASSPSRVPNEKLFF. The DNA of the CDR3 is TGTGCCAGCAGCCCATCTAGGGTCCCTAATGAAAAACTGTTTTTT.